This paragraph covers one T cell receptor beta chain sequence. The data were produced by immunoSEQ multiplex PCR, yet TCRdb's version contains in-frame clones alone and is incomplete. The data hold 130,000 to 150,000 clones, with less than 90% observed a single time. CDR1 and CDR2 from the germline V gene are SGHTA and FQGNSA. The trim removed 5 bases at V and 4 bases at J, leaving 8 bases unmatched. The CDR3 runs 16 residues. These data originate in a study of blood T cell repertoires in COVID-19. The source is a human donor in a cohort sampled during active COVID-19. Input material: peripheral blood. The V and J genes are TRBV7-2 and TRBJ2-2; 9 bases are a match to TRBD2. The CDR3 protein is CASSPRRGGPTGELFF. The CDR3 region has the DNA TGTGCCAGCAGCCCAAGGCGGGGGGGCCCCACCGGGGAGCTGTTTTTT.